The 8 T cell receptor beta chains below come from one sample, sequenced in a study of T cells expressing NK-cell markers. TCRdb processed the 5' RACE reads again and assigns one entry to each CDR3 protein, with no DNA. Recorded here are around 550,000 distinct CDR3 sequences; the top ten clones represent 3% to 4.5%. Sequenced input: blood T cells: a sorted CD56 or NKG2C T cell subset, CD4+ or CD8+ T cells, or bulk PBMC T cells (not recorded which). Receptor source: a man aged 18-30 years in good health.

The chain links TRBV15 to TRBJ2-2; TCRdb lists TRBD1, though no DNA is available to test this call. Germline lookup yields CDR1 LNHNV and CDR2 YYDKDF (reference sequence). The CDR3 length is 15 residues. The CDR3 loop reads CATSKTGVRAGELFF.

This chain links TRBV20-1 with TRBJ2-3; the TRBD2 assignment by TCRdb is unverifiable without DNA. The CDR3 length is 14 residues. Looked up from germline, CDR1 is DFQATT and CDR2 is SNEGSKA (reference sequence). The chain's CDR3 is CSAPTRDFVGTQYF.

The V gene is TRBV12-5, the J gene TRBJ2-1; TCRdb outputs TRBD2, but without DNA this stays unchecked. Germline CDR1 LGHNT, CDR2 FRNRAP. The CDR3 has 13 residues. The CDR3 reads CASRTSGSYEQFF.

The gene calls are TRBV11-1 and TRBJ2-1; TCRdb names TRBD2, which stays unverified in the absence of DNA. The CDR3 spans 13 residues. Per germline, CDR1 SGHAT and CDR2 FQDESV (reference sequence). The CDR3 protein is CASSLDLASEEFF.

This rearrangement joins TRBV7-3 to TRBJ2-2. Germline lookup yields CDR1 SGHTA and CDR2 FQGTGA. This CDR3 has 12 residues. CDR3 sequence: CASSPEGGELFF. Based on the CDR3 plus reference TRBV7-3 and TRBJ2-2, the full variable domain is GAGVSQTPSNKVTEKGKYVELRCDPISGHTALYWYRQSLGQGPEFLIYFQGTGAADDSGLPNDRFFAVRPEGSVSTLKIQRTERGDSAVYLCASSPEGGELFFGEGSRLTVL.

The CDR3 here is CASDRGLTGELFF. The J gene is TRBJ2-2, the V gene TRBV19; with no DNA, the TCRdb D assignment of TRBD1 cannot be verified. The germline V gene encodes CDR1 LNHDA and CDR2 SQIVND (reference sequence). This CDR3 has 13 amino acids.

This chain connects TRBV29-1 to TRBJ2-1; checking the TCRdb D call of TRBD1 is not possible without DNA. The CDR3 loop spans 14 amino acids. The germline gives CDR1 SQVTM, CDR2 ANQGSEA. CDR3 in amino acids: CSGTDRGRPHEQFF.

This CDR3 reads CSARDTIHSSGETQYF. This chain links TRBV20-1 with TRBJ2-5; the D gene TCRdb calls, TRBD2, cannot be checked with no DNA. The CDR3 is 16 residues long. Germline lookup yields CDR1 DFQATT and CDR2 SNEGSKA (reference sequence).